This TCR beta chain stems from a study of neurological immune-mediated disorders. Study findings and constraints: Subjects shared no identical expanded-clone CDR3 amino acid sequences, suggesting private TCR-beta repertoires in all groups.

In germline, CDR1 is SGHTA, CDR2 FQGTGA. This CDR3 has 15 amino acids. J gave up 5 bases and V 5 bases, and 6 bases lay outside the gene matches. This clonotype was seen at least ten times. Its antigen is unknown. With 10-nucleotide random UMIs included, cDNA was synthesized by 5'RACE. Each CDR3 protein gets one entry after TCRdb re-called the 5' RACE reads with MiXCR. This sample has tens of thousands of distinct CDR3 sequences; roughly 13% occur once, and the top ten carry around 11%. PBMCs numbering 2 million and stored at -80 C yielded the unsorted libraries. The chain links TRBV7-3 to TRBJ2-3; 11 bases line up with TRBD2. This TCR was sampled from an older woman with HTLV-1-associated myelopathy (HAM/TSP). Sequences were obtained from PBMCs. This CDR3 is CASSLSGRAEDTQYF. CDR3 nucleotide sequence: TGTGCCAGCAGCCTTAGCGGGAGGGCAGAAGATACGCAGTATTTT.